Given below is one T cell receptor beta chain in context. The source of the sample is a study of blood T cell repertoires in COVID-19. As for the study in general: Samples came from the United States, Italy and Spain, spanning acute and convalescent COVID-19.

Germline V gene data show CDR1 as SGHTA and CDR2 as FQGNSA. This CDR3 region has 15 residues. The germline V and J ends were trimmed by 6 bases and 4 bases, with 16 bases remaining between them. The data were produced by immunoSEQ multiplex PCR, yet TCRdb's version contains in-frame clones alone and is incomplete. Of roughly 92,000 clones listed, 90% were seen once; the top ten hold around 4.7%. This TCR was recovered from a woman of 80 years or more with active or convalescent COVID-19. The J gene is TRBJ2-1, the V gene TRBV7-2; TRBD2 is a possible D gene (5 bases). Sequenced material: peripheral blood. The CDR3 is CASSSRRRVYNEQFF. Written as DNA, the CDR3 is TGTGCCAGCAGTTCCCGGCGGCGGGTTTACAATGAGCAGTTCTTC.